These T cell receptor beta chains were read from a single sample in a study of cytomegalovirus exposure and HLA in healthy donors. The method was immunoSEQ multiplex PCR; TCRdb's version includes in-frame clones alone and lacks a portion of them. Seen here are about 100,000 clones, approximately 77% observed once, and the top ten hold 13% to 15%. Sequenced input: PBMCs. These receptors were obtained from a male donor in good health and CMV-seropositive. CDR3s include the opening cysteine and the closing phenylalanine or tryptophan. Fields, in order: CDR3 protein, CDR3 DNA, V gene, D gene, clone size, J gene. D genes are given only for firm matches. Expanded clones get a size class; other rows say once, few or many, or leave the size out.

cdr3_aa: CSVDRLAGGYEQYF
cdr3_nt: TGCAGCGTGGATAGACTAGCGGGGGGCTACGAGCAGTACTTC
v_call: TRBV29-1
d_call: TRBD2
clone_size: NA
j_call: TRBJ2-7

cdr3_aa: CAWSARGRVGTDTQYF
cdr3_nt: TGTGCCTGGAGTGCGCGTGGCAGGGTGGGGACAGATACGCAGTATTTT
v_call: TRBV30
d_call: NA
clone_size: few
j_call: TRBJ2-3

cdr3_aa: CAWSTTGGEETQYF
cdr3_nt: TGTGCCTGGAGTACGACAGGGGGTGAAGAGACCCAGTACTTC
v_call: TRBV30
d_call: TRBD1
clone_size: NA
j_call: TRBJ2-5

cdr3_aa: CASSPLRGQSETQYF
cdr3_nt: TGTGCCAGCAGCCCACTCAGGGGGCAGTCGGAGACCCAGTACTTC
v_call: TRBV28
d_call: TRBD1
clone_size: NA
j_call: TRBJ2-5

cdr3_aa: CASITGVSTGELFF
cdr3_nt: TGTGCCAGCATTACAGGGGTGAGCACCGGGGAGCTGTTTTTT
v_call: TRBV6-6
d_call: TRBD1
clone_size: once
j_call: TRBJ2-2

cdr3_aa: CASSDQAHNEQFF
cdr3_nt: TGTGCCAGCAGTGACCAGGCCCACAATGAGCAGTTCTTC
v_call: TRBV25-1
d_call: NA
clone_size: NA
j_call: TRBJ2-1

cdr3_aa: CASTGSAGQTNEKLFF
cdr3_nt: TGTGCCAGTACCGGGTCGGCAGGGCAGACTAATGAAAAACTGTTTTTT
v_call: TRBV19
d_call: NA
clone_size: NA
j_call: TRBJ1-4

cdr3_aa: CASSSPGGLYEQYF
cdr3_nt: TGCGCCAGCAGCTCCCCGGGAGGACTCTACGAGCAGTACTTC
v_call: TRBV4-1
d_call: TRBD2
clone_size: NA
j_call: TRBJ2-7

cdr3_aa: CASREPDRGPSGYTF
cdr3_nt: TGTGCCAGCAGGGAGCCTGACAGGGGGCCGTCTGGCTACACCTTC
v_call: TRBV9
d_call: TRBD1
clone_size: NA
j_call: TRBJ1-2

cdr3_aa: CASIGGVATEAFF
cdr3_nt: TGTGCCAGCATCGGAGGGGTGGCCACTGAAGCTTTCTTT
v_call: TRBV28
d_call: NA
clone_size: NA
j_call: TRBJ1-1

cdr3_aa: CASSLRPGGEETQYF
cdr3_nt: TGCGCCAGCAGCTTGCGGCCCGGCGGGGAGGAGACCCAGTACTTC
v_call: TRBV5-1
d_call: NA
clone_size: NA
j_call: TRBJ2-5

cdr3_aa: CASSLMTGGHEKLFF
cdr3_nt: TGTGCCAGCAGCCTGATGACAGGGGGGCATGAAAAACTGTTTTTT
v_call: TRBV5-6
d_call: TRBD1
clone_size: once
j_call: TRBJ1-4

cdr3_aa: CASSIRAERQETQYF
cdr3_nt: TGTGCCAGTAGTATCCGTGCGGAACGCCAAGAGACCCAGTACTTC
v_call: TRBV19
d_call: NA
clone_size: NA
j_call: TRBJ2-5

cdr3_aa: CASSLMGQGEKLFF
cdr3_nt: TGTGCCAGCAGCTTAATGGGACAGGGTGAAAAACTGTTTTTT
v_call: TRBV7-6
d_call: TRBD1
clone_size: NA
j_call: TRBJ1-4

cdr3_aa: CASPASGGPGGSDTQYF
cdr3_nt: TGTGCCAGCCCGGCTAGCGGGGGACCCGGGGGTTCAGATACGCAGTATTTT
v_call: TRBV2
d_call: TRBD2
clone_size: NA
j_call: TRBJ2-3

cdr3_aa: CASSFGTSGGLVGANVLTF
cdr3_nt: TGCGCCAGCAGCTTTGGTACTAGCGGGGGGTTGGTTGGGGCCAACGTCCTGACTTTC
v_call: TRBV5-1
d_call: TRBD2
clone_size: NA
j_call: TRBJ2-6

cdr3_aa: CASSRQADTEAFF
cdr3_nt: TGTGCCAGCAGCAGACAGGCTGACACTGAAGCTTTCTTT
v_call: TRBV6-6
d_call: NA
clone_size: few
j_call: TRBJ1-1

cdr3_aa: CASSSAEAFF
cdr3_nt: TGTGCCAGCAGTTCCGCGGAAGCTTTCTTT
v_call: TRBV28
d_call: NA
clone_size: NA
j_call: TRBJ1-1

cdr3_aa: CASSPTRRQGGNTGELFF
cdr3_nt: TGTGCCAGCAGCCCAACTCGTCGACAGGGAGGGAACACCGGGGAGCTGTTTTTT
v_call: TRBV9
d_call: NA
clone_size: NA
j_call: TRBJ2-2

cdr3_aa: CAANPRGVSPLHF
cdr3_nt: TGTGCCGCCAACCCCAGGGGTGTCTCACCCCTCCACTTT
v_call: TRBV2
d_call: NA
clone_size: NA
j_call: TRBJ1-6

cdr3_aa: CASSPGTGGVGGANVLTF
cdr3_nt: TGTGCCAGCAGCCCAGGGACAGGGGGAGTGGGGGGGGCCAACGTCCTGACTTTC
v_call: TRBV5-4
d_call: TRBD1
clone_size: NA
j_call: TRBJ2-6

cdr3_aa: CASSSPGGGSNSNQPQHF
cdr3_nt: TGTGCCAGCAGCTCACCTGGCGGCGGTTCGAATAGCAATCAGCCCCAGCATTTT
v_call: TRBV7-2
d_call: NA
clone_size: NA
j_call: TRBJ1-5

cdr3_aa: CASSSRDSSYEQYF
cdr3_nt: TGTGCCAGTAGTAGCCGGGACAGCTCCTACGAGCAGTACTTC
v_call: TRBV19
d_call: TRBD1
clone_size: NA
j_call: TRBJ2-7

cdr3_aa: CASSRQVSYEQYF
cdr3_nt: TGTGCCAGCAGCCGACAGGTCTCCTACGAGCAGTACTTC
v_call: TRBV7-9
d_call: NA
clone_size: NA
j_call: TRBJ2-7

cdr3_aa: CASSFGRGDQPQHF
cdr3_nt: TGTGCCAGCAGCTTCGGGAGGGGAGATCAGCCCCAGCATTTT
v_call: TRBV2
d_call: NA
clone_size: NA
j_call: TRBJ1-5

cdr3_aa: CASSNRDRGNEQYF
cdr3_nt: TGTGCCAGTAGTAACCGGGACAGGGGGAACGAGCAGTACTTC
v_call: TRBV19
d_call: TRBD1
clone_size: NA
j_call: TRBJ2-7

cdr3_aa: CASRGPSTDTQYF
cdr3_nt: TGTGCCAGCAGGGGCCCGAGCACAGATACGCAGTATTTT
v_call: TRBV6-5
d_call: NA
clone_size: NA
j_call: TRBJ2-3

cdr3_aa: CASRVSWGGNQPQHF
cdr3_nt: TGTGCCAGTAGGGTATCGTGGGGAGGCAATCAGCCCCAGCATTTT
v_call: TRBV19
d_call: NA
clone_size: NA
j_call: TRBJ1-5

cdr3_aa: CASRGQGYQPQHF
cdr3_nt: TGTGCCAGCAGGGGACAGGGATATCAGCCCCAGCATTTT
v_call: TRBV6-1
d_call: TRBD1
clone_size: NA
j_call: TRBJ1-5

cdr3_aa: CASSEDTAQPDGYTF
cdr3_nt: TGTGCCAGCAGTGAAGATACAGCCCAACCTGATGGCTACACCTTC
v_call: TRBV6-1
d_call: NA
clone_size: NA
j_call: TRBJ1-2

cdr3_aa: CASSSTGAGGAFF
cdr3_nt: TGTGCCAGCAGCTCAACAGGGGCGGGAGGGGCTTTCTTT
v_call: TRBV7-9
d_call: TRBD1
clone_size: NA
j_call: TRBJ1-1

cdr3_aa: CASSLPLQGALETQYF
cdr3_nt: TGCGCCAGCAGCTTGCCACTACAGGGCGCGCTGGAGACCCAGTACTTC
v_call: TRBV5-1
d_call: NA
clone_size: NA
j_call: TRBJ2-5

cdr3_aa: CASTFLRGQALPEQYF
cdr3_nt: TGTGCCAGCACCTTTCTGAGGGGACAGGCACTTCCCGAGCAGTACTTC
v_call: TRBV2
d_call: TRBD1
clone_size: NA
j_call: TRBJ2-7

cdr3_aa: CAAGQVNTGELFF
cdr3_nt: TGTGCCGCAGGGCAGGTTAACACCGGGGAGCTGTTTTTT
v_call: TRBV30
d_call: NA
clone_size: NA
j_call: TRBJ2-2

cdr3_aa: CASSLDPSRGLSYEQYF
cdr3_nt: TGTGCCAGCAGCTTAGATCCCTCTAGGGGCCTCTCCTACGAGCAGTACTTC
v_call: TRBV7-9
d_call: NA
clone_size: NA
j_call: TRBJ2-7

cdr3_aa: CASSEGLGGGYTF
cdr3_nt: TGTGCCAGCAGTGAGGGTCTAGGGGGCGGCTACACCTTC
v_call: TRBV25-1
d_call: TRBD1
clone_size: NA
j_call: TRBJ1-2

cdr3_aa: CASTLTGGIQETQYF
cdr3_nt: TGCGCCAGCACCCTGACAGGGGGAATTCAAGAGACCCAGTACTTC
v_call: TRBV5-1
d_call: TRBD1
clone_size: once
j_call: TRBJ2-5

cdr3_aa: CASSLETGPLTF
cdr3_nt: TGTGCCAGTAGTCTCGAGACAGGGCCCCTCACCTTC
v_call: TRBV19
d_call: TRBD1
clone_size: once
j_call: TRBJ1-2

cdr3_aa: CASSLVSSETQYF
cdr3_nt: TGTGCCAGCAGCTTAGTGTCTAGTGAGACCCAGTACTTC
v_call: TRBV7-2
d_call: NA
clone_size: NA
j_call: TRBJ2-5